This T cell receptor (beta chain) was sequenced in a study of cytomegalovirus exposure and HLA in healthy donors (TCRdb year 2017). Study-level background: An earlier analysis of 550 to 700 of the donors reported 250 to 300 Gb of sequence data and more than 90 million unique TCR beta sequences from 150 million to 200 million T cells. An early release that covered fewer than 800 HLA-typed donors contained approximately 290 gigabases of sequencing data and roughly 84 million unique TCR sequences. Of the roughly 400 genotyped donors, less than 85% were placed in the genetic ancestry cluster associated with self-reported Caucasian donors. The study aimed to test whether cataloging public T cell receptors could reveal signatures of past pathogen exposure. The study used immunosequencing to profile the T cell repertoires of approximately 690 subjects and linked those repertoires to cytomegalovirus serostatus. In addition to the first cohort of 650 to 750 subjects, a separate validation cohort of 120 different subjects was used. To predict cytomegalovirus infection status, the study combined high-throughput TCR immunosequencing, statistical association of individual TCRs with disease status, and machine learning. A later analysis re-examined previously published TCR beta repertoires from just over 650 donors and added high-resolution HLA genotyping to investigate patterns of TCR occurrence. Rather than drawing on any new phenotypic data, the later analysis identified candidate immune exposures from TCR beta sequences and the way those sequences occurred across donors. To decide whether each TCR beta V gene segment behaved as functional or pseudogenic, an earlier analysis of some 580 of the donors relied on high-throughput TCR beta sequencing. Donor age, sex, ethnicity and CMV serostatus were compiled together with the repertoire data. A later genetic analysis took genome-wide SNP genotypes for about 55% of the 666 donors and used that subset as a discovery cohort. All discovery cohort repertoires had been generated on a single sequencing platform. HLA typing included class I and class II loci at four-digit resolution. The number of donors typed differed by locus, with 629-630 for A, B, C, DRB1 and DQB1, around 500 for DQA1, under 610 for DPA1, and some 470 for DPB1. Five DR-DQ haplotypes were treated as single units for association and clustering because of strong linkage in the cohort. Across some 400 genotyped donors of the cohort, an average of roughly 250,000 unique TCR beta nucleotide sequences per donor were sequenced, and roughly 20% of those sequences were non-productive. Study-wide conclusions, independent of this receptor: The authors suggested that the approach could potentially be extended to other disease states and immunological phenotypes. The study listed 150 to 200 TCR beta chains as associated with cytomegalovirus. Most TCR sequences were observed very rarely across donors, whereas some public TCRs were present in many individuals. In a later analysis, the rate of TCR association differed among HLA loci, with DRB1 alleles having the most associated TCRs and HLA-C alleles having the fewest. About 17 rarely observed V segments, including chromosome 9 orphons, were excluded from the earlier analysis of approximately 600 of the donors because counts were too low. Because some donors lacked HLA typing at each locus, the association tests relied only on the typed subset. The cohort was sequenced for TCR beta chains only, and without alpha or paired-chain data the features that could be detected were limited. When HLA alleles, especially DR and DQ, strongly co-occurred, TCR associations were difficult to assign to individual alleles. Because the 87-base-pair reads could not distinguish some IMGT-functional V segments, including TRBV6-2 and TRBV6-3, those segments were excluded. In a later analysis, several top co-occurrence clusters were reported to appear linked to parvovirus B19, influenza, CMV and Epstein-Barr virus. CMV serostatus was the only immune exposure information available for the cohort. At a false discovery rate of 0.05, a later analysis linked some 18,000 TCR beta sequences to specific HLA alleles. An association between a missense DCLRE1C variant and V-gene and J-gene trimming of TCR beta chains was found in a later genetic analysis and replicated in an independent cohort. According to a later genetic analysis, donors in an Asian-associated ancestry cluster had fewer N-insertions in productive TCRs than the approximately 650-donor mean. In an earlier analysis of about 600 of the donors, most TCR beta V segments appeared in productive rearrangements about 87% or about 30% of the time, broadly matching IMGT annotations. Three of the identified cytomegalovirus-associated TCR beta chains were confirmed in vitro to be specific for cytomegalovirus antigens. A further reported finding was that TCR beta sequences accurately predicted the HLA-A and HLA-B alleles for most subjects in the first cohort. A cluster of highly shared sequence variants was judged likely to represent a technical artifact of the sequencing pipeline. In a later analysis, most CMV-associated TCR beta chains were found to appear HLA-restricted, with HLA associations seemingly driven largely by CMV exposure. A later analysis found that HLA-associated TCR beta chains were more clonally expanded and had lower generation probabilities than equally common non-associated chains. The classifier was reported to diagnose cytomegalovirus status with high specificity and sensitivity in both the original cohort and the validation cohort. Linkage disequilibrium might explain the correlated functional status among segregating V segments, but an unknown experimental factor could not be excluded. Presence/absence analyses assumed roughly uniform sequencing depth across donors, an assumption that may not hold.

Libraries were prepared through the immunoSEQ multiplex PCR assay. A mixture of 60 forward primers for TCR Vbeta segments and 13 reverse primers for TCR Jbeta segments was used in the multiplex PCR. Amplification of the CDR3 region of rearranged TCR beta genes was performed with a multiplex PCR assay on genomic DNA. On the Illumina HiSeq System, the amplified TCR beta libraries were sequenced as 87-base-pair reads. The authors processed their data as follows. Across the 700 or so repertoires, a later analysis counted about 81 million unique TCR beta chains, roughly 11 million of which were shared by at least two donors. A nearest-neighbor algorithm error-corrected the raw reads and collapsed the reads into unique sequences, merging closely related sequences to remove PCR and sequencing errors. CDR3 sequences were aligned to IMGT reference sequences to assign V, D and J gene segments. For a sequence to be retained, a match of at least six nucleotides to both a V gene segment and a J gene segment was required. A rearrangement counted as productive if the CDR3 had no stop codons and remained in frame with V and J, and every other rearrangement counted as non-productive. Following IMGT convention, CDR3 was defined as the stretch from the second conserved V-encoded cysteine up to the conserved J-encoded phenylalanine. The earlier analysis of 500 to 600 of the donors excluded sequences that lacked an unambiguous match to a single V gene segment. In an earlier analysis of approximately 610 of the donors, V segments were called functional above 56.7% productive rearrangements and were called segregating when the between-donor standard deviation exceeded 5%. A statistical classification framework was developed to diagnose cytomegalovirus status using the catalog of TCR beta chain sequences. In a later analysis, TCR nucleotide sequences were compared against IMGT/GENE-DB human TR gene sequences so that V and J genes could be assigned. In a later analysis, CDR3 sequences and most-parsimonious VDJ recombination scenarios were assigned using the TCRdist pipeline. In a later analysis, each TCR beta chain was defined by its CDR3 amino acid sequence together with its V-gene family, and reads without a unique V-gene family were excluded. In a later analysis, around 650 highly shared, low-generation-probability nucleotide sequences were removed to address suspected cross-contamination and a sequencing artifact. A later analysis calculated a clonal expansion index for each public chain from normalized within-repertoire ranks of inferred template counts. A later analysis computed generation probabilities with a VDJ recombination model fitted to out-of-frame rearrangements, and checked the results against IGoR. Hypergeometric tests were used in a later analysis to score TCR-TCR, TCR-HLA and TCR-CMV co-occurrence, with a repertoire-size bias correction applied to the TCR pairs. A later analysis estimated false discovery rates by permuting HLA or CMV assignments 20 times. A later analysis grouped co-occurring TCRs with DBSCAN, adding TCRdist sequence similarity when clustering within HLA-allele-positive subsets. Repertoires with fewer than 30,000 or more than 120,000 public chains, plus five repertoires with anomalous nucleotide sharing, were excluded from co-occurrence clustering. The clones in this table, taken by TCRdb from immuneACCESS, are in-frame only. Not every clone is retained; where verified, under half of the shortfall comes from an unresolved V gene, and the cause of the rest is unknown. The V and J calls and clone size were taken over from that table, and D and trimming were inferred from the DNA. The sample records under 250,000 clones, almost 85% of which are singletons. Approximately 2.1% of the sample is held by the ten biggest clonotypes.

With respect to this clone: Its antigen is not yet known. No clone much larger than this one lies a single base away; base qualities are absent.

The cohort consisted of approximately 670 healthy bone marrow donors. At the time of sampling, every cohort member was nominally healthy, though immune exposures that went unrecorded were likely present. The donor tested CMV seronegative, placing the donor among the 350 to 400 seronegative members of the cohort. A peripheral blood sample was collected from each donor, and TCR beta sequencing was performed on peripheral blood mononuclear cells. Genomic DNA extraction from the blood cell samples was performed with the Qiagen DNeasy Blood Extraction Kit. Per the germline V gene, SGHRS is the CDR1 and YFSETQ is the CDR2. There are 14 amino acids in the CDR3, from cysteine to phenylalanine inclusive. The only DNA kept is the CDR3, 42 bases in frame from the first base. Trimming takes 3 bases off V and 9 bases off J; junction bases not matched to a gene: 6.

The sequence links TRBV5-1 to TRBJ2-1; TRBD2 fits 10 bases in the junction. The specimen sequenced was PBMCs. The TCR was taken from a woman in her forties or fifties in good health and CMV-seronegative. The DNA reads as follows: TGCGCCAGCAGCTACCCTAGCGGGAGTGCTGAGCAGTTCTTC. Its translation reads: CASSYPSGSAEQFF.